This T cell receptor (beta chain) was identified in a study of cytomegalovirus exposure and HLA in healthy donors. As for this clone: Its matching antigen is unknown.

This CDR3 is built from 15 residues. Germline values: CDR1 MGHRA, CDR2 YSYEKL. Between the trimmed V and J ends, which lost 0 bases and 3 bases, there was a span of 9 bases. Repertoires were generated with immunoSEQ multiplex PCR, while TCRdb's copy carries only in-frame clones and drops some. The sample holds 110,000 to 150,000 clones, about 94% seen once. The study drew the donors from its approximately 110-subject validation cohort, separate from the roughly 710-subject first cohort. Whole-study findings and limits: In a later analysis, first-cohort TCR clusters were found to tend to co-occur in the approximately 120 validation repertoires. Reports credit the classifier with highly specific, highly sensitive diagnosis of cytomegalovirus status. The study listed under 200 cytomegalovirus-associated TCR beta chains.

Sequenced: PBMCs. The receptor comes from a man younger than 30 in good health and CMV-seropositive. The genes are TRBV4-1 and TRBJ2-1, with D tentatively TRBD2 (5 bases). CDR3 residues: CASSQEGSRYNEQFF. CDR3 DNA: TGCGCCAGCAGCCAAGAAGGGAGTCGCTACAATGAGCAGTTCTTC.